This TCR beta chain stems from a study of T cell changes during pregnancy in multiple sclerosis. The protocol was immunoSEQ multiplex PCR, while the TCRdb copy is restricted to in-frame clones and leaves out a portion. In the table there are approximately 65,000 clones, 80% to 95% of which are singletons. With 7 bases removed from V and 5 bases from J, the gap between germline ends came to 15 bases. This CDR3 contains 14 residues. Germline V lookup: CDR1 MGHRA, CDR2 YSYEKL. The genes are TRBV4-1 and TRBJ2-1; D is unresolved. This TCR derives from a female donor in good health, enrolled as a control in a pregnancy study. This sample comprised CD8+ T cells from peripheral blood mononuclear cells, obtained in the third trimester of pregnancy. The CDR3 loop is CASTSSVRHNEQFF. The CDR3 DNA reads TGCGCCAGCACCTCAAGTGTCAGGCACAATGAGCAGTTCTTC.